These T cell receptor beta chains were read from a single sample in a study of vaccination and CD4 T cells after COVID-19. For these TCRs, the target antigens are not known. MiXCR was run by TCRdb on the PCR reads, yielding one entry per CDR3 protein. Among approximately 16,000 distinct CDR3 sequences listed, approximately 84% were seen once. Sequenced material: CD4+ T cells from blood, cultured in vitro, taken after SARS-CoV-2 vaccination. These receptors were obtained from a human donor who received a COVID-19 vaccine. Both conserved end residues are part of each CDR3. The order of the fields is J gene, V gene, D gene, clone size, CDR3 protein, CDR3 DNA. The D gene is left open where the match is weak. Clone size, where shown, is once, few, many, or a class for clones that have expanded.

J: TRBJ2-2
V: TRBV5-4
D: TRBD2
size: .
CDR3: CASSLPSGGDTGELFF
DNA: TGTGCCAGCAGCCTACCTAGCGGGGGAGACACCGGGGAGCTGTTTTTT

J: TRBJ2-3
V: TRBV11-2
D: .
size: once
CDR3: CASSFPSTDTQYF
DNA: TGTGCCAGCAGCTTTCCTAGCACAGATACGCAGTATTTT

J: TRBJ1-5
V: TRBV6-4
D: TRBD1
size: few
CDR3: CASSDSYLRDRDSNQPQHF
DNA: TGTGCCAGCAGTGACTCATACCTCCGGGACAGGGACAGCAATCAGCCCCAGCATTTT

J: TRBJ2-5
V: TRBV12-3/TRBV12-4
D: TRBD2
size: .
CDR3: CASSRSSGGRETQYF
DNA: TGTGCCAGCAGTCGTTCCAGCGGGGGGCGAGAGACCCAGTACTTC

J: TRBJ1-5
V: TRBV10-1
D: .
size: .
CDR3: CASRPVSGDSNQPQHF
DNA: TGCGCCAGCCGCCCGGTAAGCGGGGATAGCAATCAGCCCCAGCATTTT

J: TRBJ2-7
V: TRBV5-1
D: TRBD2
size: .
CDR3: CASSPGTTVTAEQYF
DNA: TGCGCCAGCAGCCCCGGGACTACCGTTACTGCCGAGCAGTACTTC

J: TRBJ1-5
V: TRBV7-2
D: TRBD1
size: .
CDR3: CASSPRTGAGQPQHF
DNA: TGTGCCAGCAGCCCAAGGACAGGGGCAGGGCAGCCCCAGCATTTT

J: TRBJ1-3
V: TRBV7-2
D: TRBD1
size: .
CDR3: CASSVPGGGGNTIYF
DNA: TGTGCCAGCAGCGTCCCAGGGGGAGGCGGAAACACCATATATTTT

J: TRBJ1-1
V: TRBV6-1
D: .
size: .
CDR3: CASSRYLSGNTEAFF
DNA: TGTGCCAGCAGTCGCTACCTCAGCGGGAACACTGAAGCTTTCTTT

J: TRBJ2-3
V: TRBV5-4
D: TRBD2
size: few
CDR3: CASSLTSGGQTDTQYF
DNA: TGTGCCAGCAGCTTAACTAGCGGGGGGCAGACAGATACGCAGTATTTT

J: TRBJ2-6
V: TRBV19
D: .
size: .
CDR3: CASSISEIGGSGANVLTF
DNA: TGTGCCAGTAGTATAAGCGAGATTGGGGGATCTGGGGCCAACGTCCTGACTTTC

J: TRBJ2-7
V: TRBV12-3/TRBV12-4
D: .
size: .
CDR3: CASSLGPGQGYEQYF
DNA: TGTGCCAGCAGTTTAGGTCCGGGGCAGGGCTACGAGCAGTACTTC

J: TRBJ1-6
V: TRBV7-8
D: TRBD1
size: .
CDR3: CALQGATNSPLHF
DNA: TGTGCTCTACAGGGGGCAACTAATTCACCCCTCCACTTT

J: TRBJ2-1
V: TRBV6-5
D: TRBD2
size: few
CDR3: CASSYSIAGGGYEQFF
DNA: TGTGCCAGCAGTTACTCGATAGCGGGGGGAGGGTATGAGCAGTTCTTC

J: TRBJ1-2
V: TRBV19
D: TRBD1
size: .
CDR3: CASKTGGNGYGYTF
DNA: TGTGCCAGTAAGACAGGGGGTAATGGCTATGGCTACACCTTC

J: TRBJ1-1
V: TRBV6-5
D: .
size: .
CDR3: CASSYSQTNTEAFF
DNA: TGTGCCAGCAGTTACAGTCAGACCAACACTGAAGCTTTCTTT

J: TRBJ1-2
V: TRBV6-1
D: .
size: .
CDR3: CASKKPGDTNYGYTF
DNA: TGTGCCAGCAAGAAGCCGGGCGATACTAACTATGGCTACACCTTC

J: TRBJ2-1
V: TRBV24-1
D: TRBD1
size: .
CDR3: CATSDPGTGGRNEQFF
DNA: TGTGCCACCAGTGATCCCGGGACAGGGGGGAGGAATGAGCAGTTCTTC

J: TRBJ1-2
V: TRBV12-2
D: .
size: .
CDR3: CASRLVGQGESNYGYTF
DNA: TGTGCAAGTCGCTTAGTGGGTCAGGGGGAGTCTAACTATGGCTACACCTTC

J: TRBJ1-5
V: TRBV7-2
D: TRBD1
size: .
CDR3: CASSLGTGVQPQHF
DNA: TGTGCCAGCAGCTTGGGGACAGGGGTACAGCCCCAGCATTTT

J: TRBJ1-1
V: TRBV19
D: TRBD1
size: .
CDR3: CASSRVPGGNTEAFF
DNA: TGTGCCAGTAGTCGTGTCCCAGGGGGGAACACTGAAGCTTTCTTT

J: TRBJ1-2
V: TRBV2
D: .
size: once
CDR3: CASSLNRVGYTF
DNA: TGTGCCAGCAGCCTCAACAGGGTTGGCTACACCTTC

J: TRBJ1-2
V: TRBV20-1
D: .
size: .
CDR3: CSAGRSGTNYGYTF
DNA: TGCAGTGCCGGGCGGTCAGGGACCAACTATGGCTACACCTTC

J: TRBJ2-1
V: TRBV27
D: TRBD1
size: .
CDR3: CASSLGQGNNEQFF
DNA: TGTGCCAGCAGTTTAGGACAGGGTAACAATGAGCAGTTCTTC

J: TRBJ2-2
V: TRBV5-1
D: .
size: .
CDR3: CASSFYSGSGAVIKLFF
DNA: TGCGCCAGCAGCTTCTACTCGGGATCGGGGGCAGTCATAAAGCTGTTTTTT

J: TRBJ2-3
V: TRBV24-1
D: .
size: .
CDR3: CATSDSGPDTQYF
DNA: TGTGCCACCAGTGACTCAGGTCCAGATACGCAGTATTTT

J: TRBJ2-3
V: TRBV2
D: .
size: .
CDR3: CASSEVRSETDTQYF
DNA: TGTGCCAGCAGTGAGGTTAGAAGCGAAACGGATACGCAGTATTTT

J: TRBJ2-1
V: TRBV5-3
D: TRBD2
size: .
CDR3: CASSFEAGGFYNEQFF
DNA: TGTGCCAGCAGCTTCGAGGCGGGGGGGTTCTACAATGAGCAGTTCTTC

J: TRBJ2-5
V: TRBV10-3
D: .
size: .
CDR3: CASSYSLQETQYF
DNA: TGTGCCAGCAGTTACTCCCTACAAGAGACCCAGTACTTC

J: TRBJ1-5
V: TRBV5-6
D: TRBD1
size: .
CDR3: CASSSNGQGTYQPQHF
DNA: TGTGCCAGCAGCTCAAACGGACAGGGGACCTATCAGCCCCAGCATTTT

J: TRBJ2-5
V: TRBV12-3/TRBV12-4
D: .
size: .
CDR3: CASSFVGETQYF
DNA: TGTGCCAGCAGTTTTGTGGGGGAGACCCAGTACTTC

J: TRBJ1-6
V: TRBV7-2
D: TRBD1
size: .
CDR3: CASSTTGRDSPLHF
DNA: TGTGCCAGCAGCACGACAGGGAGGGATTCACCCCTCCACTTT

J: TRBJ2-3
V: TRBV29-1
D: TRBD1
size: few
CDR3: CSVEDNSGTGLSPTDTQYF
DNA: TGCAGCGTTGAAGATAATTCCGGGACAGGGTTATCCCCCACAGATACGCAGTATTTT

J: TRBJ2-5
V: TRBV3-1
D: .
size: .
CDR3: CASSQGWAGAEETQYF
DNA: TGTGCCAGCAGCCAAGGCTGGGCCGGCGCTGAAGAGACCCAGTACTTC

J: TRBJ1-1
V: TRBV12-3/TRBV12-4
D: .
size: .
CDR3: CASSLSDTGNTEAFF
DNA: TGTGCCAGCAGTTTATCCGACACTGGGAACACTGAAGCTTTCTTT

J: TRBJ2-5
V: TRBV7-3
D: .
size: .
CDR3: CASSLMAGVQETQYF
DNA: TGTGCCAGCAGCTTAATGGCGGGCGTCCAAGAGACCCAGTACTTC

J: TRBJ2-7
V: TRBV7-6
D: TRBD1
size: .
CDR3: CAGSFSAGDRKYF
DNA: TGTGCCGGCAGCTTCTCAGCTGGGGACAGGAAGTACTTC

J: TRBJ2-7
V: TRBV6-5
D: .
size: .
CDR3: CASSYSREVRYEQYF
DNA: TGTGCCAGCAGTTACTCCAGGGAGGTCCGCTACGAGCAGTACTTC

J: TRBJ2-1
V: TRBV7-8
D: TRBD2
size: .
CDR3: CASSPEGLAGYNEQFF
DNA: TGTGCCAGCAGCCCAGAGGGACTAGCGGGGTACAATGAGCAGTTCTTC

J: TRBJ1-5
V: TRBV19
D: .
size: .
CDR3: CASSIGQINQPQHF
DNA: TGTGCCAGTAGTATCGGACAGATAAATCAGCCCCAGCATTTT

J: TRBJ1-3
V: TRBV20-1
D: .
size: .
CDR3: CSARDHDRWSRNTIYF
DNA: TGCAGTGCTAGAGATCACGACAGGTGGTCTAGAAACACCATATATTTT

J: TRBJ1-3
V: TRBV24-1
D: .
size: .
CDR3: CATSDWNSGNTIYF
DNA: TGTGCCACCAGTGATTGGAACTCTGGAAACACCATATATTTT

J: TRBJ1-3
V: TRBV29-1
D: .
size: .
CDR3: CSVKGSGNTIYF
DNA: TGCAGCGTTAAGGGCTCTGGAAACACCATATATTTT

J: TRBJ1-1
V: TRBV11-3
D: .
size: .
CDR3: CASSYGGVMNTEAFF
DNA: TGTGCCAGCAGCTACGGGGGCGTGATGAACACTGAAGCTTTCTTT

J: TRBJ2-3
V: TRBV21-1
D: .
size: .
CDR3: CARKRKGDSGGRPPDTQYF
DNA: TGTGCCAGAAAACGAAAGGGGGATAGCGGGGGCCGCCCCCCAGATACGCAGTATTTT